The rows below give T cell receptor beta chains drawn from one sample of a study of cytomegalovirus exposure and HLA in healthy donors. TCRdb's table, derived via immunoSEQ multiplex PCR, lists solely in-frame clones and lacks some. The sample records 150,000 to 200,000 clones, roughly nine tenths being singletons. Material for sequencing was PBMCs. The receptors come from a woman under 40 in good health and CMV-seronegative. The CDR3 runs from the conserved cysteine through the conserved F or W. The order of the fields is V gene, clone size, D gene, J gene, CDR3 protein, CDR3 DNA. A D gene is named only where the DNA matches it firmly. Clone sizes are given selectively: once, few, many, or a class where the clone is expanded.

TRBV6-6,-,TRBD1,TRBJ1-2,CASYYRDSNYGYTF,TGTGCCAGCTACTATAGGGACAGTAACTATGGCTACACCTTC
TRBV6-1,once,-,TRBJ1-1,CAVLGTEAFF,TGTGCCGTACTCGGCACTGAAGCTTTCTTT
TRBV19,-,TRBD1,TRBJ1-2,CASSIRVGLTGGAENGYTF,TGTGCCAGTAGTATCCGCGTGGGACTTACAGGGGGCGCGGAAAATGGCTACACCTTC
TRBV19,few,-,TRBJ1-5,CASSIIAQPQHF,TGTGCCAGTAGTATCATTGCTCAGCCCCAGCATTTT
TRBV9,-,-,TRBJ2-1,CASSAGTVYNEQFF,TGTGCCAGCAGCGCCGGGACGGTATACAATGAGCAGTTCTTC
TRBV7-2,-,TRBD1,TRBJ1-5,CASSFDRGQPQHF,TGTGCCAGCAGTTTTGACAGGGGACAGCCCCAGCATTTT
TRBV7-9,-,TRBD1,TRBJ1-2,CASSGLGQVNYGYTF,TGTGCCAGCAGCGGGCTAGGACAGGTTAACTATGGCTACACCTTC
TRBV30,-,TRBD2,TRBJ2-7,CAWSAVAGGGSYEQYF,TGTGCCTGGAGTGCAGTAGCGGGAGGGGGATCCTACGAGCAGTACTTC
TRBV5-1,once,TRBD1,TRBJ1-1,CASSRQGWTEAFF,TGCGCCAGCAGCCGACAGGGTTGGACTGAAGCTTTCTTT
TRBV12-5,-,TRBD1,TRBJ1-5,CASGTRDRGNQPQHF,TGTGCTAGTGGTACCCGGGACAGGGGGAATCAGCCCCAGCATTTT
TRBV6-5,-,-,TRBJ2-7,CASSYYYEQYF,TGTGCCAGCAGTTACTATTACGAGCAGTACTTC
TRBV19,-,-,TRBJ1-1,CATKMNTEAFF,TGTGCCACCAAGATGAACACTGAAGCTTTCTTT
TRBV11-3,-,TRBD1,TRBJ1-2,CASSLSGQGIGYTF,TGTGCCAGCAGCTTATCGGGACAGGGAATCGGCTACACCTTC
TRBV25-1,-,-,TRBJ1-5,CASSGHRNQPQHF,TGTGCCAGCAGTGGTCACAGAAATCAGCCCCAGCATTTT
TRBV29-1,-,-,TRBJ1-1,CSIRELMNTEAFF,TGCAGCATAAGGGAGCTGATGAACACTGAAGCTTTCTTT
TRBV12-5,-,-,TRBJ1-1,CASGLVRGTEAFF,TGTGCTAGTGGTTTGGTACGGGGAACTGAAGCTTTCTTT
TRBV27,-,TRBD2,TRBJ2-7,CASSLSGGSSYEQYF,TGTGCCAGCAGTTTATCGGGGGGGTCGAGCTACGAGCAGTACTTC
TRBV30,-,-,TRBJ2-1,CAWSPTGGHEQFF,TGTGCCTGGAGCCCCACCGGGGGACATGAGCAGTTCTTC
TRBV10-3,-,TRBD2,TRBJ2-5,CAISEGRGNGGTQYF,TGTGCCATCAGTGAGGGGCGGGGGAACGGGGGGACCCAGTACTTC
TRBV5-7,-,TRBD2,TRBJ2-3,CASSFLREVSTDTQYF,TGTGCCAGCAGCTTTTTGCGGGAGGTTAGCACAGATACGCAGTATTTT
TRBV25-1,-,-,TRBJ2-1,CASSELGAGWNEQFF,TGTGCCAGCAGTGAATTGGGGGCGGGGTGGAATGAGCAGTTCTTC
TRBV29-1,-,TRBD1,TRBJ2-7,CSVTRTGSSSYEQYF,TGCAGCGTTACTCGGACAGGATCGAGCTCCTACGAGCAGTACTTC
TRBV30,once,TRBD1,TRBJ2-3,CAWSPAGDRGLGDTQYF,TGTGCCTGGAGTCCGGCCGGGGACAGGGGGCTAGGAGATACGCAGTATTTT
TRBV4-3,-,-,TRBJ1-1,CASSQARVSGLNTEAFF,TGCGCCAGCAGTCAAGCCCGGGTCTCGGGCCTGAACACTGAAGCTTTCTTT
TRBV27,-,TRBD2,TRBJ2-7,CASILSKREYDEQYF,TGTGCCAGCATCCTATCCAAGCGGGAGTATGACGAGCAGTACTTC
TRBV27,-,-,TRBJ2-7,CASSLDEGGSYEQYF,TGTGCCAGCAGTTTAGATGAGGGGGGAAGCTACGAGCAGTACTTC
TRBV2,-,-,TRBJ1-5,CASMGGAGQPQHF,TGTGCCAGCATGGGGGGCGCCGGGCAGCCCCAGCATTTT
TRBV6-5,-,-,TRBJ2-7,CASGAGRVGQYF,TGTGCCAGCGGGGCAGGGAGAGTGGGGCAGTACTTC
TRBV20-1,-,-,TRBJ1-2,CSARTVRGYTF,TGCAGTGCCCGGACAGTACGTGGCTACACCTTC
TRBV27,-,-,TRBJ1-6,CASSFAGRPRLTGDNSPLHF,TGTGCCAGCAGTTTCGCGGGCAGACCAAGACTTACCGGGGATAATTCACCCCTCCACTTT
TRBV29-1,-,-,TRBJ1-1,CSVEDSGGTEAFF,TGCAGCGTTGAAGACTCCGGCGGGACTGAAGCTTTCTTT
TRBV6-5,-,-,TRBJ1-6,CASSQTFSPLHF,TGTGCCAGCAGCCAAACCTTTTCACCCCTCCACTTT
TRBV27,-,-,TRBJ1-2,CASSLGGDLLNYGYTF,TGTGCCAGCAGTTTAGGTGGTGACCTGCTTAACTATGGCTACACCTTC
TRBV4-2,-,-,TRBJ2-2,CASSRTPGELFF,TGTGCCAGCAGCCGGACTCCCGGGGAGCTGTTTTTT
TRBV6-4,once,TRBD1,TRBJ2-5,CASSAGTGSTETQYF,TGTGCCAGCAGCGCCGGGACAGGGTCGACAGAGACCCAGTACTTC
TRBV18,few,-,TRBJ2-7,CASSPPTGVYEQYF,TGTGCCAGCTCACCACCGACGGGAGTCTACGAGCAGTACTTC